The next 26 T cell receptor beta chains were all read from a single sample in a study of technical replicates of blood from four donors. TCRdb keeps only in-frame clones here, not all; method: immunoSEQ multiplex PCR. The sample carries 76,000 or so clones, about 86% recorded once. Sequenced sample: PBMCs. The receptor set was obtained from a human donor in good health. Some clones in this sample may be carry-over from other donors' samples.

CDR3 bases: TGTGCCAGCAGCCAAGTGGGGCGAATTGAAGCTTTCTTT. Its protein product is CASSQVGRIEAFF. The rearrangement uses TRBV14 and TRBJ1-1; D possibly corresponds to TRBD1 (5 bases). This CDR3 contains 13 residues. CDR1 is SGHDN and CDR2 is FVKESK in the germline V gene. Trimming stripped 1 base from V and 7 bases from J, with 10 bases between.

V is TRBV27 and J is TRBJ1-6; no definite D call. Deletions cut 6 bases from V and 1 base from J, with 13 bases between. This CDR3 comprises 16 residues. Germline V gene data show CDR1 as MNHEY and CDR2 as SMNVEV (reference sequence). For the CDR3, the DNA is TGTGCCAGCAGGCCTCGGCCGGGGTCCTATAATTCACCCCTCCACTTT. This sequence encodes CASRPRPGSYNSPLHF.

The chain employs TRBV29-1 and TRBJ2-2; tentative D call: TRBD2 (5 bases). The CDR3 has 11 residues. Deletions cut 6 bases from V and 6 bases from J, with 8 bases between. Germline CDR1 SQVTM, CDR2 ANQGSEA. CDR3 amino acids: CSVRVSGELFF. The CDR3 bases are TGCAGCGTGAGGGTGTCCGGGGAGCTGTTTTTT.

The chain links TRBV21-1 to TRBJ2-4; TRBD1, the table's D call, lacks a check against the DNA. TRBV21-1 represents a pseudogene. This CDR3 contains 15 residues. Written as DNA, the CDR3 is TGTGCCAGCAGCAAAGAGGGGCTAGCCAAAAACATTCAGTACTTC. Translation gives CASSKEGLAKNIQYF.

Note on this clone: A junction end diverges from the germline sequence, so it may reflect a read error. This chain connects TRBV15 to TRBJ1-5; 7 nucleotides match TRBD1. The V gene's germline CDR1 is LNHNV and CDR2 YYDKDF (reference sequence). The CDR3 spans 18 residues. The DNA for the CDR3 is TGTGCCACCAGCAGAGATCTAAGCATGCGAGGGGGCAACCAGCCCCAGCATTTT. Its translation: CATSRDLSMRGGNQPQHF.

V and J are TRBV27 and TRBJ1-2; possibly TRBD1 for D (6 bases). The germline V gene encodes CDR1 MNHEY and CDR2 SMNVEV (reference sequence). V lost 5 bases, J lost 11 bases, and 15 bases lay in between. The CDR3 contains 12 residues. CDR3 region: CASSANRVVYTF. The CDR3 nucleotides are TGTGCCAGCAGTGCGAACAGGGTTGTATACACCTTC.

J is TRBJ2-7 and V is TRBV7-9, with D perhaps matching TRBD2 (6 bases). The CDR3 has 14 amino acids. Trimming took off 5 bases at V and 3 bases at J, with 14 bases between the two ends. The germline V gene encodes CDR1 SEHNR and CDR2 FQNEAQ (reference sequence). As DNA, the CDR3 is TGTGCCAGCAGCCTAGGGACTGCAAACTACGAGCAGTACTTC. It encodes CASSLGTANYEQYF.

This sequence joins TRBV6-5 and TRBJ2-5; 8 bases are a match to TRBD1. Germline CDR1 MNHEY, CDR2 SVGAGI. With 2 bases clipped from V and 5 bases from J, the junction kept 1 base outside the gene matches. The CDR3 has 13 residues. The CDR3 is CASSYRQGETQYF. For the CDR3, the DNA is TGTGCCAGCAGTTACAGACAGGGGGAGACCCAGTACTTC.

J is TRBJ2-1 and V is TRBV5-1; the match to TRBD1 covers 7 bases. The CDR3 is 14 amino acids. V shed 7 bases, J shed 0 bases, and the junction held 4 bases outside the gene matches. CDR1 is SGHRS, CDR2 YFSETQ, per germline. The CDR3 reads CASCRQGSYNEQFF. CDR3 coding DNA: TGCGCCAGCTGTAGACAGGGCTCCTACAATGAGCAGTTCTTC.

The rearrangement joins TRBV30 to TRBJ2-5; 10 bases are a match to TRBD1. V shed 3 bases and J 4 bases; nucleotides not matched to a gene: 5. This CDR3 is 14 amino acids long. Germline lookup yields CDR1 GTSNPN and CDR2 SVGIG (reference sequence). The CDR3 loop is CAWSRDRGLETQYF. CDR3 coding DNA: TGTGCCTGGAGCCGAGACAGGGGGCTAGAGACCCAGTACTTC.

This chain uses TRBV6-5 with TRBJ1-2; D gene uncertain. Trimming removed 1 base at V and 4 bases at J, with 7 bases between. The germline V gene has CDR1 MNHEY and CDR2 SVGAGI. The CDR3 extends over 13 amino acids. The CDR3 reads CASSYLTGYGYTF. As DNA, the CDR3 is TGTGCCAGCAGTTACTTAACGGGCTATGGCTACACCTTC.

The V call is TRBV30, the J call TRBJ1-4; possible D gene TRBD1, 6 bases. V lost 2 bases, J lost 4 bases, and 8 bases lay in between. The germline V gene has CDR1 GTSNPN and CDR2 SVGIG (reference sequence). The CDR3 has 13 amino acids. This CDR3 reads CAWSLGHNEKLFF. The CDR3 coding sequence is TGTGCCTGGAGTTTGGGACATAATGAAAAACTGTTTTTT.

CDR3 bases: TGTGCCAGTCGAGACAGGCTATATGGCTACACCTTC. This gives the protein CASRDRLYGYTF. This chain connects TRBV19 to TRBJ1-2, with D possibly being TRBD1 (6 bases). Germline V gives CDR1 LNHDA, CDR2 SQIVND (reference sequence). V shed 8 bases and J shed 5 bases, with 12 bases lying between them. This CDR3 is built from 12 residues.

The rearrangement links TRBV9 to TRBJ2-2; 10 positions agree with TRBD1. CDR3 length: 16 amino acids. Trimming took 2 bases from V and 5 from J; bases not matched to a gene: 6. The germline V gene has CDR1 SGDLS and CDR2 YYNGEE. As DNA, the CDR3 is TGTGCCAGCAGCGTGGGGACAGGGGAAATGACCGGGGAGCTGTTTTTT. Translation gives CASSVGTGEMTGELFF.

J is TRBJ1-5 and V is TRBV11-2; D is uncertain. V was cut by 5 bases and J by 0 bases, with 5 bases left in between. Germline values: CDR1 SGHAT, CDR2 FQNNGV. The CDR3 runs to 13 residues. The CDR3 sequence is CASSPDSNQPQHF. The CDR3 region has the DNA TGTGCCAGCAGCCCAGATAGCAATCAGCCCCAGCATTTT.

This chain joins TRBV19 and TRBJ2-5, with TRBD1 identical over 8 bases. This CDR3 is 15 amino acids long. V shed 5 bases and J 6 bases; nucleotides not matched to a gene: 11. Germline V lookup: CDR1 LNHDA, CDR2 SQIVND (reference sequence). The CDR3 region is CASSFRQGPIKTQYF. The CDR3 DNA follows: TGTGCCAGTAGTTTCCGACAGGGGCCCATTAAGACCCAGTACTTC.

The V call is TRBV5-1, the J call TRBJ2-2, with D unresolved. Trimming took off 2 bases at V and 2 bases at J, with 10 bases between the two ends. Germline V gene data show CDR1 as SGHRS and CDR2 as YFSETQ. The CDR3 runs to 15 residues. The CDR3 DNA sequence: TGCGCCAGCAGCTTAGTAGCACCAAACACCGGGGAGCTGTTTTTT. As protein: CASSLVAPNTGELFF.

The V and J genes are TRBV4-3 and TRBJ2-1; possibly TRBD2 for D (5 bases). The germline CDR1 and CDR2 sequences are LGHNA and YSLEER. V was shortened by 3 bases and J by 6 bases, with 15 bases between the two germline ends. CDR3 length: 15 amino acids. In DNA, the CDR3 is TGCGCCAGCAGCCAGTCGGAAGAGGGCCCCAATGAGCAGTTCTTC. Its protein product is CASSQSEEGPNEQFF.

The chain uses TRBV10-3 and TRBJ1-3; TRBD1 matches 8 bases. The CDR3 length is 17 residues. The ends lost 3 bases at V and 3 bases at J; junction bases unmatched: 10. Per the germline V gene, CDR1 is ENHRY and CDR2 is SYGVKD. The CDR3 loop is CAISDPGTGGFGNTIYF. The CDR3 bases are TGTGCCATCAGTGACCCCGGGACAGGAGGCTTTGGAAACACCATATATTTT.

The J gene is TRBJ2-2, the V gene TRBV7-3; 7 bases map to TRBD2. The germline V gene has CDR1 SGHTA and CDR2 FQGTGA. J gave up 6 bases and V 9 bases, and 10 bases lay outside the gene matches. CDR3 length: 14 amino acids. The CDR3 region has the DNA TGTGCCAGTACCTATTCGGCGGGAGCCGGGGAGCTGTTTTTT. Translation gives CASTYSAGAGELFF.

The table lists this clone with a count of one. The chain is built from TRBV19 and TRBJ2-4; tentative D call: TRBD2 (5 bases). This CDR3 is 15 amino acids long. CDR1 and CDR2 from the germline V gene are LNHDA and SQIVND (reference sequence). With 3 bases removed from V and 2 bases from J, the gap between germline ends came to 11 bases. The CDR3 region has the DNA TGTGCCAGTAGTATGTACAGCGGCTCCAAAAACATTCAGTACTTC. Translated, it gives CASSMYSGSKNIQYF.

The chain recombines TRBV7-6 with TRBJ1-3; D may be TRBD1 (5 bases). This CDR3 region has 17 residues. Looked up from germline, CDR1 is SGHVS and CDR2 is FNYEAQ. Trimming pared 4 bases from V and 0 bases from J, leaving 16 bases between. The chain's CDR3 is CASSYQGVSTSGNTIYF. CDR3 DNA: TGTGCCAGCAGCTACCAAGGGGTGTCTACCTCTGGAAACACCATATATTTT.

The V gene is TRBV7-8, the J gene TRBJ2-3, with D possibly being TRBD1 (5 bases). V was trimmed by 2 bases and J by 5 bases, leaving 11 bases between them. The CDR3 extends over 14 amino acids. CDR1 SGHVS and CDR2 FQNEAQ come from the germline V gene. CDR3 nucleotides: TGTGCCAGCAGCTTAAACAGGCTCGGAGATACGCAGTATTTT. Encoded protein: CASSLNRLGDTQYF.

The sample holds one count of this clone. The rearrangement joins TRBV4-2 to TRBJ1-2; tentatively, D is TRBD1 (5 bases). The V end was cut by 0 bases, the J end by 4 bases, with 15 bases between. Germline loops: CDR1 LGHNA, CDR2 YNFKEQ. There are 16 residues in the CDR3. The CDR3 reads CASSQDDGGDFYGYTF. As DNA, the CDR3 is TGTGCCAGCAGCCAAGACGATGGGGGGGATTTCTATGGCTACACCTTC.

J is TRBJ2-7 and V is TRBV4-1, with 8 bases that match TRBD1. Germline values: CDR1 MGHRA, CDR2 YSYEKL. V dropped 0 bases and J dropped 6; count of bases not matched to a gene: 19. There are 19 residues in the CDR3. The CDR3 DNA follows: TGCGCCAGCAGCCAAGACAGCGGAGACTTAGGACAGGGCCCCCTCGAGCAGTACTTC. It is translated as CASSQDSGDLGQGPLEQYF.

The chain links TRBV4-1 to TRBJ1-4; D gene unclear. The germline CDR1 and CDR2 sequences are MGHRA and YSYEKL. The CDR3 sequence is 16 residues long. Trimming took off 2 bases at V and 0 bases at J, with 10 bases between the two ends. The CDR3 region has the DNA TGCGCCAGCAGCCAAAACCCGGTTGCAACTAATGAAAAACTGTTTTTT. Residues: CASSQNPVATNEKLFF.